This T cell receptor (beta chain) was captured by sequencing in a study of shared clonotypes between healthy human individuals. On the study more broadly: Ranging from 18 to 49 in age, donors were two women and a few men. General study results and limits: Represented diversity (both genetic and exposure-history) was limited by the small number of donors.

At deep level, the assay was performed. This table comes from immunoSEQ multiplex PCR, and its TCRdb copy is limited to in-frame clones, with some not included. In the table there are 1.5 million to 2.5 million clones, just under 95% of which are singletons. The germline V gene encodes CDR1 MNHEY and CDR2 SMNVEV (reference sequence). The CDR3 is 15 amino acids. Deletions cut 4 bases from V and 4 bases from J, with 16 bases between. CD8 cells classed as naive were CD45RO-negative and positively selected for CCR7, excluding terminally differentiated effector memory CD45RA+ cells. Concerning this clone itself: Its antigen is unknown.

Material for sequencing was naive CD8+ T cells sorted from blood. The sequence was obtained from a man between 18 and 35 years old in good health. The rearrangement joins TRBV27 to TRBJ1-1; D possibly corresponds to TRBD1 (6 bases). CDR3 protein: CASSSTTQGATEAFF. CDR3 in DNA: TGTGCCAGCAGTTCCACCACACAGGGTGCCACTGAAGCTTTCTTT.